This T cell receptor beta chain originates from a study of CD8 T cells in ankylosing spondylitis. Germline V lookup: CDR1 SGHAT, CDR2 FQDESV (reference sequence). The length of the CDR3 is 18 residues. The V end was cut by 7 bases, the J end by 8 bases, with 29 bases between. TCRdb reprocessed the 5' RACE reads with MiXCR, giving one entry per CDR3 protein. The repertoire holds under 200,000 distinct CDR3 sequences, with 9.8% as singletons. Sequenced material: blood, either unsorted or a sorted T cell fraction (not recorded which). The gene calls are TRBV11-1 and TRBJ1-4, with D perhaps matching TRBD1 (5 bases). The TCR originated in a female donor with ankylosing spondylitis or in good health (not recorded which). The CDR3 DNA is TGTGCCAGCACCGAAGTGGGGGGATTCCAGCCGGAGGGGGAAAAACTGTTTTTT. As protein: CASTEVGGFQPEGEKLFF.